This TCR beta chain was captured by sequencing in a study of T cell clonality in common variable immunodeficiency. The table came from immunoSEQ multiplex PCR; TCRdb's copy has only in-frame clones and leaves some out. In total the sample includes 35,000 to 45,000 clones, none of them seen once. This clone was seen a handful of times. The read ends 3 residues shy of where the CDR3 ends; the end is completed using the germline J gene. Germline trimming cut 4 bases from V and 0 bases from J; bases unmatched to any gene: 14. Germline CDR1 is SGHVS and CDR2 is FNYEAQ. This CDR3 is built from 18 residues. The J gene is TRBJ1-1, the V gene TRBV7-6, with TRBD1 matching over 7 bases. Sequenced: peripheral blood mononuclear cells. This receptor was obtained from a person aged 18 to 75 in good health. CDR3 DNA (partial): TGTGCCAGCAGCTCCCCCACCTCGGGGACAGACATGAACACTGAA. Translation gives CASSSPTSGTDMNTE. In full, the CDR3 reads CASSSPTSGTDMNTEAFF.